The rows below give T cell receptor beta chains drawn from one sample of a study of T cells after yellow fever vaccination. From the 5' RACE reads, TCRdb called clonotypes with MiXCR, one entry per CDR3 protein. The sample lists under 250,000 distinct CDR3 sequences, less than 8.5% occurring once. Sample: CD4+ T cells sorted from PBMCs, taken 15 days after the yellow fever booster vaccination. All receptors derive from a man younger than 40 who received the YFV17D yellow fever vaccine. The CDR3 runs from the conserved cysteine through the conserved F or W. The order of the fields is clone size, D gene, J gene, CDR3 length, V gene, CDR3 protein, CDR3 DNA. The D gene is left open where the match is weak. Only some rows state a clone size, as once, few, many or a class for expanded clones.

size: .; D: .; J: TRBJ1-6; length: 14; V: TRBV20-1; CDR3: CSARRVSNNSPLHF; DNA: TGCAGTGCTAGACGGGTATCGAATAATTCACCCCTCCACTTT
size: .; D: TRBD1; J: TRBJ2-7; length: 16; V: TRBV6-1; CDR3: CASSFTGGRGSYEQYF; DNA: TGTGCCAGCAGCTTTACAGGGGGACGCGGCTCCTACGAGCAGTACTTC
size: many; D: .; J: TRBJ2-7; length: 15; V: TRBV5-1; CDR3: CASSKGGSASYEQYF; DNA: TGCGCCAGCAGCAAGGGAGGAAGTGCTTCCTACGAGCAGTACTTC
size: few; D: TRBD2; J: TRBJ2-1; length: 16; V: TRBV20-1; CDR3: CSALREGLAAWFEQFF; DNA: TGCAGTGCCCTGAGGGAGGGACTAGCGGCTTGGTTTGAGCAGTTCTTC
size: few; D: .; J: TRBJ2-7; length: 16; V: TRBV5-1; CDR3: CASSLVARDTSYEQYF; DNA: TGCGCCAGCAGCTTGGTAGCCAGGGATACATCCTACGAGCAGTACTTC
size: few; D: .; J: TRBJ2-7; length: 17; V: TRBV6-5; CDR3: CASSYPQMGAATYEQYF; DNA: TGTGCCAGCAGTTACCCCCAGATGGGTGCAGCGACCTACGAGCAGTACTTC
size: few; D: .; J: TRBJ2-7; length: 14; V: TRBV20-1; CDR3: CSARDLGQDYEQYF; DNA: TGCAGTGCTAGAGATTTGGGGCAAGACTACGAGCAGTACTTC
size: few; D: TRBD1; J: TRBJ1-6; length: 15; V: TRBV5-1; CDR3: CASSPKGTGASPLHF; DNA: TGCGCCAGCAGCCCAAAGGGGACAGGGGCTTCACCCCTCCACTTT
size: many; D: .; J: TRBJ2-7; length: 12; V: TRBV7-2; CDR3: CASSLQVYEQYF; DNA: TGTGCCAGCAGCTTACAGGTCTACGAGCAGTACTTC
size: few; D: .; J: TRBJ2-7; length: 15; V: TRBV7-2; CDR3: CASSDWETISYEQYF; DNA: TGTGCCAGCAGCGATTGGGAAACCATCTCCTACGAGCAGTACTTC
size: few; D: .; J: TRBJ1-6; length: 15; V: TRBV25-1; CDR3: CASSEGRSLTSPLHF; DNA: TGTGCCAGCAGTGAGGGCCGATCTTTGACTTCACCCCTCCACTTT
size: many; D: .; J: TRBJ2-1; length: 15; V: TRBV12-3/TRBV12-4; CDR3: CASSPDRAGYNEQFF; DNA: TGTGCCAGCAGCCCCGACAGGGCGGGATACAATGAGCAGTTCTTC
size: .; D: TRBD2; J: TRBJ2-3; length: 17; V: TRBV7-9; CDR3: CASSSLSGGQGTDTQYF; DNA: TGTGCCAGCAGCTCCTTGTCGGGAGGCCAGGGCACAGATACGCAGTATTTT
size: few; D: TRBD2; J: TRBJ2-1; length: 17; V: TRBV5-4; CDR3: CASVGASGRGLLNEQFF; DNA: TGTGCCAGCGTGGGGGCTAGCGGGAGGGGGTTGTTGAATGAGCAGTTCTTC
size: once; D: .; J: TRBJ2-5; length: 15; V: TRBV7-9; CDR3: CASGPFGGYQETQYF; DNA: TGTGCCAGCGGCCCTTTCGGCGGCTACCAAGAGACCCAGTACTTC
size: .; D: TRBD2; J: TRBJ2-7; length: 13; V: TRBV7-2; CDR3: CASSVSREVEQYF; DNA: TGTGCCAGCAGCGTTAGCCGGGAGGTCGAGCAGTACTTC
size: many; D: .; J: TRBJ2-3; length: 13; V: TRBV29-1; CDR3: CSIRPYGTDTQYF; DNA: TGCAGCATTCGTCCATATGGCACAGATACGCAGTATTTT
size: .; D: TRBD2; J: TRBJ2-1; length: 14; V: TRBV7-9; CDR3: CASSFERERNEQFF; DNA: TGTGCCAGCAGCTTTGAGCGGGAGAGAAATGAGCAGTTCTTC
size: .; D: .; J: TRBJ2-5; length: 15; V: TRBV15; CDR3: CATSRGLSGQETQYF; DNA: TGTGCCACCAGCAGAGGTTTGAGCGGCCAAGAGACCCAGTACTTC
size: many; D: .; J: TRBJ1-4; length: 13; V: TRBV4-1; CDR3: CASSHGDVGGLFF; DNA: TGCGCCAGCAGCCATGGTGATGTCGGGGGACTGTTTTTT
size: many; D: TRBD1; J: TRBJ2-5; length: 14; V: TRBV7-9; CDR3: CASSFGTGRETQYF; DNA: TGTGCCAGCAGCTTCGGGACAGGGCGAGAGACCCAGTACTTC
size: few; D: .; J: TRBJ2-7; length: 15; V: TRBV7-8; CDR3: CASSFEASEPYEQYF; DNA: TGTGCCAGCAGCTTTGAGGCTAGCGAACCCTACGAGCAGTACTTC
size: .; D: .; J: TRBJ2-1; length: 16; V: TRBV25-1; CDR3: CASSDWGAVVLREQFF; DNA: TGTGCCAGCAGTGATTGGGGAGCGGTCGTTCTGAGGGAGCAGTTCTTC
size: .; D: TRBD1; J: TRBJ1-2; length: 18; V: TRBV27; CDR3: CASSPNIGTGGHLNGYTF; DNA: TGTGCCAGCAGTCCAAATATCGGGACAGGGGGCCACCTAAACGGCTACACCTTC
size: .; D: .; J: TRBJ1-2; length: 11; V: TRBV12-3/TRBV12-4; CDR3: CASSPTNGYTF; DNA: TGTGCCAGCAGCCCGACCAATGGCTACACCTTC
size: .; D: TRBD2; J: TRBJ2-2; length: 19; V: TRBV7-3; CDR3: CASSLYGLAGSSNTGELFF; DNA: TGTGCCAGCAGCCTATACGGACTAGCGGGATCTTCGAACACCGGGGAGCTGTTTTTT
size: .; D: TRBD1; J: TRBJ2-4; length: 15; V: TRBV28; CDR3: CASSGPGTGFNIQYF; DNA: TGTGCCAGCTCTGGCCCCGGGACAGGGTTCAACATTCAGTACTTC
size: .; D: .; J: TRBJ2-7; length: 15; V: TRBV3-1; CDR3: CACTPGLRSSYEQYF; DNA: TGTGCCTGCACCCCGGGTCTCCGGAGCTCCTACGAGCAGTACTTC
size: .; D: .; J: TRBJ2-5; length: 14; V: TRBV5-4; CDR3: CASTPEAHQETQYF; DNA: TGTGCCAGCACCCCCGAGGCCCACCAAGAGACCCAGTACTTC
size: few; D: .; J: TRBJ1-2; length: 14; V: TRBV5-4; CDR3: CASSPGREGSGYTF; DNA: TGTGCCAGCAGCCCCGGGAGGGAAGGTAGTGGCTACACCTTC
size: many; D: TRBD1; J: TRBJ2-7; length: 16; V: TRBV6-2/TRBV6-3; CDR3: CASSYETGGLKGEQYF; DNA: TGTGCCAGCAGTTATGAGACAGGGGGCTTGAAAGGCGAGCAGTACTTC
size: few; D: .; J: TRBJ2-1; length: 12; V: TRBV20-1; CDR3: CSANGVSNEQFF; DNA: TGCAGTGCTAACGGGGTGAGCAATGAGCAGTTCTTC
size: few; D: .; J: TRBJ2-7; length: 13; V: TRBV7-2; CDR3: CASSGTVDGAEYF; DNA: TGTGCCAGCAGCGGGACCGTAGACGGGGCGGAGTACTTC
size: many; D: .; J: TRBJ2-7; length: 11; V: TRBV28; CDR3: CASSYPSEQYF; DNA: TGTGCCAGCAGTTACCCCTCCGAGCAGTACTTC
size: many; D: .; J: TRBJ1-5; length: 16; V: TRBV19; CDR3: CASSAGELYSNQPQHF; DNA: TGTGCCAGTAGTGCCGGCGAGCTGTATAGCAATCAGCCCCAGCATTTT
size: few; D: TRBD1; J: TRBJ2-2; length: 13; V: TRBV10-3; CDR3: CAFGTENTGELFF; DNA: TGTGCCTTTGGGACAGAAAACACCGGGGAGCTGTTTTTT
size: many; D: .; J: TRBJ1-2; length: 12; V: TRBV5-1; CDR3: CASSSQGAGYTF; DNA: TGCGCCAGCAGCTCCCAGGGTGCGGGCTACACCTTC
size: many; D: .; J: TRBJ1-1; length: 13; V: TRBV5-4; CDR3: CASSPTDNTEAFF; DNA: TGTGCCAGCAGCCCGACAGATAACACTGAAGCTTTCTTT
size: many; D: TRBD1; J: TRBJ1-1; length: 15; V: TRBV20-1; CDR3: CSASWTGRPNTEAFF; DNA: TGCAGTGCTAGTTGGACAGGGAGGCCCAACACTGAAGCTTTCTTT
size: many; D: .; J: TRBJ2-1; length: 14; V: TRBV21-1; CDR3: CASSITGGGNEQFF; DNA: TGTGCCAGCAGCATCACAGGGGGTGGCAATGAGCAGTTCTTC
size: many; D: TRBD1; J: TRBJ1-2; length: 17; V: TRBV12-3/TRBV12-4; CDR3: CASSGRDRGPLNYGYTF; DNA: TGTGCCAGCAGTGGACGGGACAGGGGACCGCTTAACTATGGCTACACCTTC
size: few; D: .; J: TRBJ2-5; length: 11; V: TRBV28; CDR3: CASRVSETQYF; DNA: TGTGCCAGCAGGGTCTCGGAGACCCAGTACTTC
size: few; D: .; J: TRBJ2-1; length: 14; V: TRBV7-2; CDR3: CASSYRVGDNEQFF; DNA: TGTGCCAGCAGCTACAGGGTAGGAGACAATGAGCAGTTCTTC
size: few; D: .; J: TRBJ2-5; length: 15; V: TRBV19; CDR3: CASSGSGGLGETQYF; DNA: TGTGCCAGTAGTGGCAGTGGGGGGCTGGGGGAGACCCAGTACTTC
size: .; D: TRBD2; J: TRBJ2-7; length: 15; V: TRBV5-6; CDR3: CASNVGGTSAYEQYF; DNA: TGTGCCAGCAACGTGGGGGGGACTAGCGCATACGAGCAGTACTTC
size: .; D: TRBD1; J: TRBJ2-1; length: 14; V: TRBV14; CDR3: CASSQTGAYNEQFF; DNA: TGTGCCAGCAGCCAAACAGGGGCCTACAATGAGCAGTTCTTC
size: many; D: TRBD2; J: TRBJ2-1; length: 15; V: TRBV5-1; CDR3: CASRFSGSSYNEQFF; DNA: TGCGCCAGCAGGTTTAGCGGGAGCTCCTACAATGAGCAGTTCTTC
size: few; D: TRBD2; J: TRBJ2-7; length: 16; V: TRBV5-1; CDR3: CASSQPSGRIDYEQYF; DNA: TGCGCCAGCAGCCAGCCCTCCGGGAGGATCGACTACGAGCAGTACTTC
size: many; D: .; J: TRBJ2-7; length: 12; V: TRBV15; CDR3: CATSRDFYEQYF; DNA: TGTGCCACCAGCAGAGATTTTTACGAGCAGTACTTC
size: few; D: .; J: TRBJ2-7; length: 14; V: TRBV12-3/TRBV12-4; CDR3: CASSFAGEAYEQYF; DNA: TGTGCCAGCAGTTTCGCAGGGGAGGCCTACGAGCAGTACTTC
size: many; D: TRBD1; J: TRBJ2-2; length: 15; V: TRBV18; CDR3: CASSPGTGNTGELFF; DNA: TGTGCCAGCTCACCAGGGACAGGGAACACCGGGGAGCTGTTTTTT
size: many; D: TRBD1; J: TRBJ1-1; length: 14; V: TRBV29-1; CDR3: CSVERDRGVVEAFF; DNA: TGCAGCGTTGAAAGGGACAGGGGCGTTGTCGAAGCTTTCTTT
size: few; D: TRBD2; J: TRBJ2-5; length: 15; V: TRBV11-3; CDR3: CASSKTSGTQETQYF; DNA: TGTGCCAGCAGCAAAACAAGCGGGACTCAAGAGACCCAGTACTTC
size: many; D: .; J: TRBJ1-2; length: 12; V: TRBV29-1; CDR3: CGAGGGNYGYTF; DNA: TGCGGGGCGGGTGGAGGAAACTATGGCTACACCTTC
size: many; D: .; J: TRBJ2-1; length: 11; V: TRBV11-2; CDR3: CASSSLNEQFF; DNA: TGTGCCAGCAGCTCTTTAAATGAGCAGTTCTTC
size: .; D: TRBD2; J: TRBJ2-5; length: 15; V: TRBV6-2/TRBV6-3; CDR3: CASSYLGLAEETQYF; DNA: TGTGCCAGCAGTTACTTGGGACTAGCGGAAGAGACCCAGTACTTC
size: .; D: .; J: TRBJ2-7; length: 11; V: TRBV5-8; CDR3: CASSHRYEQYF; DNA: TGTGCCAGCAGCCACCGATACGAGCAGTACTTC
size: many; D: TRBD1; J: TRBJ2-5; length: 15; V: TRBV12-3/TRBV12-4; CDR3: CASSTRTGGAGTQYF; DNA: TGTGCCAGCAGTACCAGGACAGGGGGCGCCGGGACCCAGTACTTC
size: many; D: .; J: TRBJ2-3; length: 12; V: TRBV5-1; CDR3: CASSRDTDTQYF; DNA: TGCGCCAGCAGCCGAGATACAGATACGCAGTATTTT
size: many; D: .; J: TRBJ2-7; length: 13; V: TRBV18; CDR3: CASPSRGRDEQYF; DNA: TGTGCCAGCCCCTCGAGGGGCAGGGACGAGCAGTACTTC